Sequencing of this T cell receptor beta chain was carried out in a study of radiotherapy plus CTLA-4 blockade in lung cancer. About the research overall: There were objective responses in 18% of patients, and about 31% had disease control. Whole-study findings and limits: In blood, tumor-derived TCR clones expanded after radiotherapy plus ipilimumab. Strongest reported response predictors: early blood clone changes and post-radiation interferon-beta.

This clone was found a few times. Its cognate antigen is unknown. The germline V gene has CDR1 SGHDT and CDR2 YYEEEE. V shed 4 bases and J shed 4 bases, with 18 bases lying between them. The length of the CDR3 is 16 residues. The protocol was immunoSEQ multiplex PCR, while the TCRdb copy is restricted to in-frame clones and leaves out a portion. The sample lists roughly 30,000 clones; 60% to 85% were seen once. The input for sequencing was peripheral blood, taken from a patient treated with radiotherapy plus ipilimumab. The sequence was collected from a human donor with non-small cell lung cancer that progressed on radiotherapy plus ipilimumab. This sequence joins TRBV5-6 and TRBJ2-1; D is possibly TRBD1 (8 bases). As DNA, the CDR3 is TGTGCCAGCAGCCTGGGAGGGGGGACAGGTTACAATGAGCAGTTCTTC. Its protein is CASSLGGGTGYNEQFF.